This entry lists 25 T cell receptor beta chains sequenced from one sample in a study of cytomegalovirus exposure and HLA in healthy donors (dated by TCRdb to 2016 to 2017). Preparation of the library involved the immunoSEQ multiplex PCR assay. TCRdb obtained this table from immuneACCESS and retained in-frame rearrangements with V and J assigned. These tables miss some clones; where compared with another copy, unresolved V genes account for less than half of the shortfall, and the remainder is unexplained. The sample yields some 310,000 clones; approximately 85% were counted once. Roughly 0.88% of the sample is taken by the ten largest. Sequencing was carried out using PBMCs. These TCRs come from a man aged 25 to 45 in good health and CMV-seronegative.

The V and J genes are TRBV5-4 and TRBJ2-1; TRBD2 might be the D (7 bases). The germline V gene has CDR1 SGHNT and CDR2 YYREEE (reference sequence). Trimming pared 5 bases from V and 3 bases from J, leaving 21 bases between. This CDR3 has 17 residues. CDR3 region: CASSLSAGGPVYNEQFF. DNA of the CDR3: TGTGCCAGCAGTTTGAGTGCCGGGGGGCCCGTCTACAATGAGCAGTTCTTC.

For the CDR3, the DNA is TGTGCCAGTAGTATTAGGGGTGTTGTTGAGAGCTCCTATAATTCACCCCTCCACTTT. It yields the protein CASSIRGVVESSYNSPLHF. V and J are TRBV19 and TRBJ1-6; TRBD1 might be the D (5 bases). Germline-derived CDR1 and CDR2 are LNHDA and SQIVND (reference sequence). The V and J ends lost 3 bases and 0 bases respectively, with 18 bases between them. CDR3 length: 19 residues.

The rearrangement joins TRBV6-5 to TRBJ1-4; tentative D call: TRBD1 (5 bases). The V end was cut by 0 bases, the J end by 5 bases, with 10 bases between. The CDR3 contains 15 residues. Germline V lookup: CDR1 MNHEY, CDR2 SVGAGI. The CDR3 is CASSYSRQGNEKLFF. CDR3 DNA sequence: TGTGCCAGCAGTTACTCGAGGCAGGGCAATGAAAAACTGTTTTTT.

A single count supports this clone. This chain links TRBV4-1 with TRBJ1-1; no clear D. Between the trimmed V and J ends, which lost 0 bases and 1 base, there was a span of 12 bases. The CDR3 extends over 16 amino acids. Germline loops: CDR1 MGHRA, CDR2 YSYEKL. The CDR3 sequence is CASSQEVWAANTEAFF. CDR3 DNA sequence: TGCGCCAGCAGCCAAGAAGTTTGGGCAGCGAACACTGAAGCTTTCTTT.

The chain links TRBV5-1 to TRBJ2-7; 10 bases match TRBD2. The germline CDR1 and CDR2 sequences are SGHRS and YFSETQ. The CDR3 covers 16 residues. The V and J ends lost 4 bases and 1 base, in that order; junction bases with no gene match: 8. The CDR3 protein is CASSPRTSGPSYEQYF. The CDR3 nucleotides read TGCGCCAGCAGCCCCCGGACTAGCGGACCTTCCTACGAGCAGTACTTC.

This rearrangement joins TRBV5-6 to TRBJ2-7, with unresolved D. V lost 0 bases to trimming and J lost 7 bases, with 11 bases between them. The germline V gene has CDR1 SGHDT and CDR2 YYEEEE. This CDR3 is built from 13 residues. CDR3 DNA sequence: TGTGCCAGCAGCTTGGGTATAGTGAGGGAGCAGTACTTC. Its protein product is CASSLGIVREQYF. Full variable domain (outside the CDR3, taken from reference TRBV5-6 and TRBJ2-7): DAGVTQSPTHLIKTRGQQVTLRCSPKSGHDTVSWYQQALGQGPQFIFQYYEEEERQRGNFPDRFSGHQFPNYSSELNVNALLLGDSALYLCASSLGIVREQYFGPGTRLTVT.

The chain carries TRBV5-6 and TRBJ2-4, with a tentative D call TRBD1 (5 bases). V gave up 0 bases and J gave up 0 bases, with 7 bases separating them. Germline V CDR1 and CDR2: SGHDT, YYEEEE. This CDR3 has 15 residues. In nucleotides, the CDR3 is TGTGCCAGCAGCTTGGAACAGGAAGCCAAAAACATTCAGTACTTC. This codes for CASSLEQEAKNIQYF.

The V call is TRBV2, the J call TRBJ2-6; D possibly corresponds to TRBD2 (6 bases). The CDR3 contains 20 residues. V lost 0 bases and J lost 2, with 20 bases in between. Germline V gives CDR1 SNHLY, CDR2 FYNNEI. The CDR3 coding sequence is TGTGCCAGCAGTGAAGCTCTCCGGGAGTTCCGCCTCCCTGGGGCCAACGTCCTGACTTTC. This sequence encodes CASSEALREFRLPGANVLTF.

The chain uses TRBV29-1 and TRBJ1-2; perhaps TRBD1 as D (5 bases). Germline-derived CDR1 and CDR2 are SQVTM and ANQGSEA. V was pared by 2 bases and J by 4 bases, with 11 bases between. The CDR3 loop spans 13 amino acids. Here the CDR3 DNA reads TGCAGCGTTGAACCCCAGGGTGGCTATGGCTACACCTTC. Its translation is CSVEPQGGYGYTF.

This sequence joins TRBV7-2 and TRBJ2-7, with TRBD1 matching 8 bases. This CDR3 region has 14 residues. Germline trimming cut 1 base from V and 3 bases from J; bases unmatched to any gene: 2. Germline V gives CDR1 SGHTA, CDR2 FQGNSA. The CDR3 reads CASSLGGQVYEQYF. The DNA of the CDR3 is TGTGCCAGCAGCTTAGGGGGACAGGTCTACGAGCAGTACTTC.

The chain joins TRBV2 to TRBJ2-3, with 8 bases that match TRBD1. This CDR3 region has 15 residues. Trimming removed 6 bases from V and 3 bases from J; junction bases left unmatched: 8. Germline lookup yields CDR1 SNHLY and CDR2 FYNNEI. This chain's CDR3 is CASSLDRGVTDTQYF. The DNA of the CDR3 is TGTGCCAGCAGCCTCGACAGGGGAGTAACAGATACGCAGTATTTT. Based on the CDR3 plus reference TRBV2 and TRBJ2-3, the full variable domain is EPEVTQTPSHQVTQMGQEVILRCVPISNHLYFYWYRQILGQKVEFLVSFYNNEISEKSEIFDDQFSVERPDGSNFTLKIRSTKLEDSAMYFCASSLDRGVTDTQYFGPGTRLTVL.

V usage is TRBV15 and J usage is TRBJ2-7; D possibly corresponds to TRBD2 (6 bases). Germline V gene data show CDR1 as LNHNV and CDR2 as YYDKDF (reference sequence). The V gene lost 3 bases and the J gene lost 0 bases, with 15 bases spanning the gap. The CDR3 sequence is 16 residues long. The CDR3 region has the DNA TGTGCCACCAGCAGGGGACTGCCCGATGTCTCCTACGAGCAGTACTTC. Translating gives CATSRGLPDVSYEQYF.

The chain carries TRBV6-6 and TRBJ2-1, with D perhaps matching TRBD2 (5 bases). This CDR3 spans 15 amino acids. With 7 bases removed from V and 5 bases from J, the gap between germline ends came to 18 bases. Germline V gene data show CDR1 as MNHNY and CDR2 as SVGAGI (reference sequence). DNA of the CDR3: TGTGCCAGCAATCCCGGGATTGGCCCTAACAATGAGCAGTTCTTC. It specifies CASNPGIGPNNEQFF.

This clone was detected only a few times. J is TRBJ1-2 and V is TRBV19, with D possibly being TRBD1 (5 bases). Germline V CDR1 and CDR2: LNHDA, SQIVND (reference sequence). The CDR3 has 14 residues. Trimming removed 4 bases from V and 6 bases from J, with 15 bases in between. The CDR3 DNA is TGTGCCAGTAGTACTGGGGCGACAGATAATGGCTACACCTTC. Its translation is CASSTGATDNGYTF.

This rearrangement joins TRBV6-4 to TRBJ2-1; D gene ambiguous. Trimming shortened V by 0 bases and J by 0 bases, and 6 bases separated the two germline ends. Per germline, CDR1 MRHNA and CDR2 SNTAGT. This CDR3 has 15 amino acids. Here the CDR3 DNA reads TGTGCCAGCAGTGACTCGTCGGGCTCCTACAATGAGCAGTTCTTC. It is translated as CASSDSSGSYNEQFF.

This clone showed up just a few times. The CDR3 sequence is CASSQGDRGRDYGYTF. In nucleotides, the CDR3 is TGTGCCAGCAGCCAAGGAGACAGGGGACGAGACTATGGCTACACCTTC. V gene TRBV14 combines with J gene TRBJ1-2; 8 nucleotides line up with TRBD1. Germline CDR1 reads SGHDN; CDR2 reads FVKESK. CDR3 size: 16 residues. V gave up 1 base and J gave up 3 bases; unmatched junction bases: 7.

This chain joins TRBV10-3 and TRBJ1-3; 9 nucleotides agree with TRBD1. Germline trimming cut 4 bases from V and 0 bases from J; bases unmatched to any gene: 4. The length of the CDR3 is 16 residues. Germline V lookup: CDR1 ENHRY, CDR2 SYGVKD. The CDR3 nucleotides read TGTGCCATCAGTGGACACAGGGGGCCCTCTGGAAACACCATATATTTT. It translates to CAISGHRGPSGNTIYF.

This sequence joins TRBV27 and TRBJ1-5; 9 nucleotides line up with TRBD1. V gave up 6 bases and J gave up 3 bases; unmatched junction bases: 6. Germline V gives CDR1 MNHEY, CDR2 SMNVEV (reference sequence). This CDR3 comprises 15 residues. For the CDR3, the DNA is TGTGCCAGCAGCCGGGGACAGGGCTCCAATCAGCCCCAGCATTTT. It yields the protein CASSRGQGSNQPQHF.

CDR3 coding DNA: TGTGCCATCAGTGGGACTAGTTCCTACGAGCAGTACTTC. Its protein is CAISGTSSYEQYF. The V and J genes are TRBV10-3 and TRBJ2-7; 7 bases are a match to TRBD2. Germline CDR1 ENHRY, CDR2 SYGVKD. This CDR3 has 13 amino acids. Losses at the gene ends were 4 bases for V and 1 base for J; bases not matched to a gene: 1.

This clone was detected only a few times. The chain has TRBV7-2 and TRBJ1-6; tentatively, D is TRBD1 (6 bases). This CDR3 comprises 16 residues. Germline V gene data show CDR1 as SGHTA and CDR2 as FQGNSA. Deletions cut 5 bases from V and 7 bases from J, with 18 bases between. CDR3 protein: CASSPARDTQNSPLHF. The CDR3 coding sequence is TGTGCCAGCAGCCCCGCCCGGGACACGCAGAATTCACCCCTCCACTTT.

The V and J genes are TRBV4-1 and TRBJ2-7; D remains unclear. The CDR3 runs to 13 residues. The V end was cut by 0 bases, the J end by 7 bases, with 10 bases between. CDR1 and CDR2 (germline): MGHRA, YSYEKL. CDR3 region: CASSQDGTREQYF. CDR3 in DNA: TGCGCCAGCAGCCAAGATGGCACGAGGGAGCAGTACTTC.

The chain has TRBV7-2 and TRBJ1-5; 11 bases are a match to TRBD1. The CDR3 is 16 amino acids. V lost 5 bases and J lost 4; bases outside the gene matches: 7. CDR1 is SGHTA, CDR2 FQGNSA, per germline. CDR3 loop: CASSQGTGGGNQPQHF. In nucleotides, the CDR3 is TGTGCCAGCAGCCAAGGGACAGGGGGGGGAAATCAGCCCCAGCATTTT.

The V and J genes are TRBV7-8 and TRBJ1-4, with D possibly being TRBD1 (6 bases). This CDR3 spans 16 amino acids. The V and J ends lost 3 bases and 2 bases respectively, with 13 bases between them. Germline-derived CDR1 and CDR2 are SGHVS and FQNEAQ. The CDR3, as DNA: TGTGCCAGCAGCTTTACAGGGATAGGTACTAATGAAAAACTGTTTTTT. This gives the protein CASSFTGIGTNEKLFF.

The table lists this clone with a count of one. The V and J genes are TRBV5-6 and TRBJ2-2; possibly TRBD1 for D (6 bases). The germline V gene has CDR1 SGHDT and CDR2 YYEEEE. V was trimmed by 1 base and J by 3 bases, leaving 10 bases between them. The CDR3 sequence is 15 residues long. As DNA, the CDR3 is TGTGCCAGCAGCTTGCGGACAGCGGACACCGGGGAGCTGTTTTTT. Amino acid sequence: CASSLRTADTGELFF.

A single count supports this clone. V usage is TRBV19 and J usage is TRBJ2-7, with 7 positions matching TRBD2. CDR1 and CDR2 from the germline V gene are LNHDA and SQIVND (reference sequence). V lost 3 bases, J lost 5 bases, and 10 bases stayed unmatched. The CDR3 spans 15 residues. In DNA form, the CDR3 reads TGTGCCAGTAGTATTCAAGCGGGATATTTTCACGAGCAGTACTTC. Translating gives CASSIQAGYFHEQYF.